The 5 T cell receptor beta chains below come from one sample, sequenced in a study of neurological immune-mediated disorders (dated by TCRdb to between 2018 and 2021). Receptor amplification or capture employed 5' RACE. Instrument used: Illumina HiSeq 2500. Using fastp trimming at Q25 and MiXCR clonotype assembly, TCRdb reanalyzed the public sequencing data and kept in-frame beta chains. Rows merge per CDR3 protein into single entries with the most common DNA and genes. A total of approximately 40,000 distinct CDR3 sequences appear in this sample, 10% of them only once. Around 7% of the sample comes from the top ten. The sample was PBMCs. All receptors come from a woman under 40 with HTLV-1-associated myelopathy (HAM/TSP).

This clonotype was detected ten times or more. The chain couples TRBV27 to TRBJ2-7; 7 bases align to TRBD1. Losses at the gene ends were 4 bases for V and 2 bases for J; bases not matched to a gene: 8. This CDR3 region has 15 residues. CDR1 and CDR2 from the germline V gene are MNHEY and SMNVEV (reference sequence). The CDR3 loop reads CASSSQTRGTYEQYF. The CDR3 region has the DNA TGTGCCAGCAGTTCACAAACCAGGGGGACCTACGAGCAGTACTTC.

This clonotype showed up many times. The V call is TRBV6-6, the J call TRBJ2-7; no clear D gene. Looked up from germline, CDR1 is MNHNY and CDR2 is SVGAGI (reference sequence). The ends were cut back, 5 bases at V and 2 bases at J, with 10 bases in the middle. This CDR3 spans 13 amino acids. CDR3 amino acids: CASSPRITYEQYF. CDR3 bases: TGTGCCAGCAGTCCCCGGATCACCTACGAGCAGTACTTC.

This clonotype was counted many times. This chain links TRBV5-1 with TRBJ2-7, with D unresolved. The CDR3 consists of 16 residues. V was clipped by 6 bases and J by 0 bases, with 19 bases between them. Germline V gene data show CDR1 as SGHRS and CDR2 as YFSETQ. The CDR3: CASIPLPDKTSYEQYF. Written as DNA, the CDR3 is TGCGCCAGCATCCCCCTGCCAGATAAGACCTCCTACGAGCAGTACTTC. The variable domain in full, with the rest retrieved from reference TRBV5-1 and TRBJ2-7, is KAGVTQTPRYLIKTRGQQVTLSCSPISGHRSVSWYQQTPGQGLQFLFEYFSETQRNKGNFPGRFSGRQFSNSRSEMNVSTLELGDSALYLCASIPLPDKTSYEQYFGPGTRLTVT.

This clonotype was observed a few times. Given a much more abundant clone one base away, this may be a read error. The chain's CDR3 is CATSRSQGTDTDTQYF. CDR3 nucleotide sequence: TGTGCCACCAGCAGATCACAGGGAACGGACACAGATACGCAGTATTTT. The chain uses TRBV15 and TRBJ2-3; a possible D gene is TRBD1 (6 bases). The CDR3 contains 16 residues. Germline lookup yields CDR1 LNHNV and CDR2 YYDKDF (reference sequence). V lost 2 bases to trimming and J lost 2 bases, with 14 bases between them. The full variable domain, its missing parts supplied by reference TRBV15 and TRBJ2-3, is DAMVIQNPRYQVTQFGKPVTLSCSQTLNHNVMYWYQQKSSQAPKLLFHYYDKDFNNEADTPDNFQSRRPNTSFCFLDIRSPGLGDTAMYLCATSRSQGTDTDTQYFGPGTRLTVL.

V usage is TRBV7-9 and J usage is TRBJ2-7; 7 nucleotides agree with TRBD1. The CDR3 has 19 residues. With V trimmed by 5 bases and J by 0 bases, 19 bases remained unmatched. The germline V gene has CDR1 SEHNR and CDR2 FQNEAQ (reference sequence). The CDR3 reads CASSQGETGTKPGSYEQYF. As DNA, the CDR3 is TGTGCCAGCAGCCAAGGAGAGACAGGGACCAAACCCGGCTCCTACGAGCAGTACTTC. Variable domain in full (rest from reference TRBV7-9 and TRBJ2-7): DTGVSQNPRHKITKRGQNVTFRCDPISEHNRLYWYRQTLGQGPEFLTYFQNEAQLEKSRLLSDRFSAERPKGSFSTLEIQRTEQGDSAMYLCASSQGETGTKPGSYEQYFGPGTRLTVT.